This TCR beta chain was identified in a study of a mutant IDH1 vaccine in newly diagnosed glioma. Study as a whole: Patients came in for eight vaccinations, in weeks 1, 3, 5, 7, 11, 15, 19 and 23. The earlier regimen, radiotherapy, temozolomide, or both, was most often both.

Using immunoSEQ multiplex PCR, the repertoire was profiled, and TCRdb retains in-frame clones only, with some absent. The table shows about 38,000 clones, with 81% occurring only once. The CDR3 covers 13 residues. Deletions cut 1 base from V and 5 bases from J, with 9 bases between. The V gene's germline CDR1 is SGHNT and CDR2 YYREEE (reference sequence). In the case of this clone: Its antigen is undetermined.

The sample's time point: week 23, last vaccination. Vaccination comprised doses that each held 300 ug of mutant IDH1 20-mer peptide, plus topical imiquimod. Sequencing was performed on PBMCs, taken from a glioma patient whose treatment included an IDH1 peptide vaccine. The genes are TRBV5-4 and TRBJ2-5; D is possibly TRBD2 (6 bases). This TCR derives from a man aged 35 to 55 with glioma. CDR3 region: CASSLPAGETQYF. The CDR3 DNA reads as TGTGCCAGCAGCTTGCCCGCGGGGGAGACCCAGTACTTC. Full variable domain (outside the CDR3, taken from reference TRBV5-4 and TRBJ2-5): ETGVTQSPTHLIKTRGQQVTLRCSSQSGHNTVSWYQQALGQGPQFIFQYYREEENGRGNFPPRFSGLQFPNYSSELNVNALELDDSALYLCASSLPAGETQYFGPGTRLLVL.